These T cell receptor beta chains were read from a single sample in a study of cytomegalovirus exposure and HLA in healthy donors. Generated by immunoSEQ multiplex PCR, the TCRdb table keeps only in-frame clones and is missing some. Among some 130,000 clones listed, about 81% were seen once. The sample consisted of PBMCs. All receptors come from a woman aged 45-59 years in good health and CMV-seropositive. The CDR3 runs from the conserved cysteine through the conserved F or W. Fields, in order: CDR3 DNA, CDR3 protein, clone size, CDR3 length, J gene, D gene, V gene. A D gene is named only where the DNA matches it firmly. Clone size appears in some rows only: once, few, many, or a class for an expanded clone.

CDR3nt: TGCGCCAGCAGCCAGGGCGGACAGGGGGAAGGTAACGGTTGGGAGACCCAGTACTTC
CDR3aa: CASSQGGQGEGNGWETQYF
abundance: -
len: 19
j_gene: TRBJ2-5
d_gene: TRBD1
v_gene: TRBV4-3

CDR3nt: TGTGCCAGCAGCCAAGATCCCGGACACCGGCGGGAGGCCTACAATGAGCAGTTCTTC
CDR3aa: CASSQDPGHRREAYNEQFF
abundance: -
len: 19
j_gene: TRBJ2-1
d_gene: TRBD2
v_gene: TRBV4-2

CDR3nt: TGCGCCAGCAGCCTCTACCCGGGGGACAATGAGCAGTTCTTC
CDR3aa: CASSLYPGDNEQFF
abundance: -
len: 14
j_gene: TRBJ2-1
d_gene: -
v_gene: TRBV4-1

CDR3nt: TGTGCCAGCAGTTTAAGACAGACAAACACTGAAGCTTTCTTT
CDR3aa: CASSLRQTNTEAFF
abundance: -
len: 14
j_gene: TRBJ1-1
d_gene: -
v_gene: TRBV28

CDR3nt: TGTGCCAGCAGCTTAGGCCGCACAGATACGCAGTATTTT
CDR3aa: CASSLGRTDTQYF
abundance: -
len: 13
j_gene: TRBJ2-3
d_gene: -
v_gene: TRBV7-3

CDR3nt: TGTGCCAGTAGTATCCGGGGACAGGGGAAAGCTTTCTTT
CDR3aa: CASSIRGQGKAFF
abundance: -
len: 13
j_gene: TRBJ1-1
d_gene: TRBD1
v_gene: TRBV19

CDR3nt: TGTGCCAGCAGCTTGGCCTACGCCACAGATACGCAGTATTTT
CDR3aa: CASSLAYATDTQYF
abundance: -
len: 14
j_gene: TRBJ2-3
d_gene: -
v_gene: TRBV5-4

CDR3nt: TGTGCCACCAGCAGAGTCCAGGGCGGATACAATGAGCAGTTCTTC
CDR3aa: CATSRVQGGYNEQFF
abundance: -
len: 15
j_gene: TRBJ2-1
d_gene: -
v_gene: TRBV15

CDR3nt: TGTGCCAGTAGTATCAATAGGGACAGGGTCCCGGGGGCCCCCTACAATGAGCAGTTCTTC
CDR3aa: CASSINRDRVPGAPYNEQFF
abundance: -
len: 20
j_gene: TRBJ2-1
d_gene: TRBD1
v_gene: TRBV19

CDR3nt: TGTGCCAGCAGCTTTGAACAGGGCTTAGGCTACACCTTC
CDR3aa: CASSFEQGLGYTF
abundance: -
len: 13
j_gene: TRBJ1-2
d_gene: -
v_gene: TRBV7-9

CDR3nt: TGTGCCAGCAGCTTACGACAGGGGACTTCACCCCTCCACTTT
CDR3aa: CASSLRQGTSPLHF
abundance: -
len: 14
j_gene: TRBJ1-6
d_gene: TRBD1
v_gene: TRBV7-2

CDR3nt: TGTGCCCTCCGGACTAGCGGGAGCAATGAGCAGTTCTTC
CDR3aa: CALRTSGSNEQFF
abundance: -
len: 13
j_gene: TRBJ2-1
d_gene: TRBD2
v_gene: TRBV10-3

CDR3nt: TGTGCCTGGAGCCCATCCCACTCTGGGGCCAACGGCCTGACTTTC
CDR3aa: CAWSPSHSGANGLTF
abundance: -
len: 15
j_gene: TRBJ2-6
d_gene: -
v_gene: TRBV30

CDR3nt: TGCAGCGTCGGAACAGGGCTAGAGACCCAGTACTTC
CDR3aa: CSVGTGLETQYF
abundance: -
len: 12
j_gene: TRBJ2-5
d_gene: -
v_gene: TRBV29-1

CDR3nt: TGTGCCAGCTCACCACCCGTCCTAGAGACCCAGTACTTC
CDR3aa: CASSPPVLETQYF
abundance: -
len: 13
j_gene: TRBJ2-5
d_gene: -
v_gene: TRBV18

CDR3nt: TGTGCCAGCAGCTCCGGACTAGCTCAGTACTTC
CDR3aa: CASSSGLAQYF
abundance: -
len: 11
j_gene: TRBJ2-5
d_gene: TRBD2
v_gene: TRBV5-4

CDR3nt: TGTGCCAGCAGCTTTACAGGGTTCGGCTACAATGAGCAGTTCTTC
CDR3aa: CASSFTGFGYNEQFF
abundance: -
len: 15
j_gene: TRBJ2-1
d_gene: -
v_gene: TRBV5-6

CDR3nt: TGTGCCAGCCGGACTAGCGGGATAGGGGAGCAGTACTTC
CDR3aa: CASRTSGIGEQYF
abundance: once
len: 13
j_gene: TRBJ2-7
d_gene: TRBD2
v_gene: TRBV28

CDR3nt: TGTGCCTGGAGCCTCGGGACAGGGTCAGGAGCAAATTCACCCCTCCACTTT
CDR3aa: CAWSLGTGSGANSPLHF
abundance: -
len: 17
j_gene: TRBJ1-6
d_gene: TRBD1
v_gene: TRBV30

CDR3nt: TGTGCTAGTGGTTCTCCGGGACAGCTACCGAACACTGAAGCTTTCTTT
CDR3aa: CASGSPGQLPNTEAFF
abundance: medium-sized
len: 16
j_gene: TRBJ1-1
d_gene: TRBD1
v_gene: TRBV12-5

CDR3nt: TGTGCCAGCAGCTTAGGCAGGACCTACGAGCAGTACTTC
CDR3aa: CASSLGRTYEQYF
abundance: -
len: 13
j_gene: TRBJ2-7
d_gene: -
v_gene: TRBV13

CDR3nt: TGCGCCAGCTGGACAGGGCTCCGTCCGGGAGAGACCCAGTACTTC
CDR3aa: CASWTGLRPGETQYF
abundance: -
len: 15
j_gene: TRBJ2-5
d_gene: TRBD1
v_gene: TRBV10-2

CDR3nt: TGTGCCACCAGCAGAGGGACAGGGAGGGAAGATACGCAGTATTTT
CDR3aa: CATSRGTGREDTQYF
abundance: -
len: 15
j_gene: TRBJ2-3
d_gene: -
v_gene: TRBV15

CDR3nt: TGTGCCAGCAGTTACTACGATGGAGCAGGGACTGAAGCTTTCTTT
CDR3aa: CASSYYDGAGTEAFF
abundance: few
len: 15
j_gene: TRBJ1-1
d_gene: -
v_gene: TRBV6-5

CDR3nt: TGCGCCAGCCAAACGGACACCTCGAATGAGCAGTTCTTC
CDR3aa: CASQTDTSNEQFF
abundance: once
len: 13
j_gene: TRBJ2-1
d_gene: -
v_gene: TRBV5-1

CDR3nt: TGCGCCAGCAGCTTGGTCGGAGCTTATGGCTACACCTTC
CDR3aa: CASSLVGAYGYTF
abundance: -
len: 13
j_gene: TRBJ1-2
d_gene: -
v_gene: TRBV5-1

CDR3nt: TGCGCCAGCAGCCAAGACGGCAGGGCAGGGACCCAGTACTTC
CDR3aa: CASSQDGRAGTQYF
abundance: -
len: 14
j_gene: TRBJ2-5
d_gene: -
v_gene: TRBV4-3

CDR3nt: TGTGCCAGCAGCCGACTAGCGGGAGGTTTTCAAGAGACCCAGTACTTC
CDR3aa: CASSRLAGGFQETQYF
abundance: -
len: 16
j_gene: TRBJ2-5
d_gene: TRBD2
v_gene: TRBV7-2

CDR3nt: TGTGCCAGCAGCTCCCCGGGGGGCGGGAGCTCCTACGAGCAGTACTTC
CDR3aa: CASSSPGGGSSYEQYF
abundance: -
len: 16
j_gene: TRBJ2-7
d_gene: -
v_gene: TRBV5-4

CDR3nt: TGTGCCAGCAGCTTGGAGGGACAGGGGATGTACGAGCAGTACTTC
CDR3aa: CASSLEGQGMYEQYF
abundance: -
len: 15
j_gene: TRBJ2-7
d_gene: TRBD1
v_gene: TRBV7-8

CDR3nt: TGTGCCAGCGAGGGACTAGCGGCGAACAATGAGCAGTTCTTC
CDR3aa: CASEGLAANNEQFF
abundance: once
len: 14
j_gene: TRBJ2-1
d_gene: TRBD2
v_gene: TRBV7-9

CDR3nt: TGTGCCAGTAGTTCCTCGCCGGGACACACCTACGAGCAGTACTTC
CDR3aa: CASSSSPGHTYEQYF
abundance: -
len: 15
j_gene: TRBJ2-7
d_gene: -
v_gene: TRBV19

CDR3nt: TGTGCCAGCAGCTTGGTCAGGGGGCTAAATTCGCCCCTCCACTTT
CDR3aa: CASSLVRGLNSPLHF
abundance: once
len: 15
j_gene: TRBJ1-6
d_gene: TRBD1
v_gene: TRBV5-6

CDR3nt: TGCGCCAGCAGCTTGGGGCGGGGGGGCCTAACAGATACGCAGTATTTT
CDR3aa: CASSLGRGGLTDTQYF
abundance: few
len: 16
j_gene: TRBJ2-3
d_gene: TRBD2
v_gene: TRBV5-1

CDR3nt: TGTGCCAGTAGTAGGGGCGGGACGAACACCGGGGAGCTGTTTTTT
CDR3aa: CASSRGGTNTGELFF
abundance: few
len: 15
j_gene: TRBJ2-2
d_gene: -
v_gene: TRBV19

CDR3nt: TGTGCCAGCAGCTTATCGGGGGGTTCGCCTGGAAACACCATATATTTT
CDR3aa: CASSLSGGSPGNTIYF
abundance: -
len: 16
j_gene: TRBJ1-3
d_gene: -
v_gene: TRBV7-9

CDR3nt: TGTGCCAGCAGTGTTCGGGTAGGAATGGAGACCCAGTACTTC
CDR3aa: CASSVRVGMETQYF
abundance: -
len: 14
j_gene: TRBJ2-5
d_gene: -
v_gene: TRBV6-5